This T cell receptor (beta chain) was sequenced for a study of early T cells in non-severe SARS-CoV-2 infection (dated by TCRdb to about 2021). Some background on the complete study: Because TCR sequencing relied on bulk RNA taken from unsorted whole blood, pairing of alpha and beta chains was not possible.

Receptor amplification or capture employed 5' RACE. Sequenced using a NextSeq 500. Unique molecular identifiers were attached to individual cDNA molecules in the TCR library protocol so that sequencing error and PCR bias could be corrected. Both TCR alpha and beta chains were sequenced, and tight co-correlation was observed between alpha and beta sequence abundances in each sample. Turning to the authors' computational methods: Decombinator V4 was used to annotate the V gene, J gene and CDR3 of the TCR sequences. Expanded TCRs were defined as changing significantly between any two time points under a Poisson model with p below 0.0001. TCR abundances were normalised to the total number of TCRs sequenced per sample and were expressed as counts per million. TRAV1-2 paired with TRAJ12, TRAJ20 or TRAJ33 defined MAIT TCRs, while TRAV10 paired with TRAJ18 defined iNKT TCRs. VDJdb, accessed 1 November 2021, was searched for CMV, EBV and SARS-CoV-2 annotated TCRs, excluding TCRs annotated for multiple antigens. Clones were called with MiXCR by TCRdb after fastp trimmed the public reads at Q25, and only in-frame beta chains were retained. Every distinct CDR3 protein forms one entry, paired with its most common genes and DNA. The V and J calls were not made by the authors but by TCRdb's processing. This sample lists 75,000 to 95,000 distinct CDR3 sequences; over 15% were detected once. The ten most abundant clones make up 5.1% of the sample.

From the germline V gene, CDR1 is SGHRS and CDR2 is YFSETQ. There are 15 amino acids in the CDR3, from cysteine to phenylalanine inclusive. Only the CDR3 region is kept as DNA, spanning 45 bases read in frame from base 1. The germline V and J ends show losses of 4 bases and 6 bases respectively, and no gene match explains 12 bases of the junction. A word on this clonotype: Its binding antigen is unknown. Base qualities are not provided; no much larger clone lies one nucleotide away.

The study was a case-control design nested within a healthcare worker cohort in London, UK, with weekly nasopharyngeal swab PCR tests and blood sampling. Healthcare workers were enrolled in the week of the UK lockdown, from 23 to 31 March 2020, and were followed every week for up to roughly 15 weeks. Summary of the overall study and its limitations: VDJdb matching was skewed toward anti-spike CD8 responses and likely underestimated virus-specific expansions, missing private and CD4 specificities.

This TCR came from an adult who was a healthcare worker with PCR-confirmed SARS-CoV-2 infection or an uninfected control (not recorded which). This material consisted of whole blood, taken at baseline. The rearrangement combines TRBV5-1 with TRBJ2-5; 7 central nucleotides agree with TRBD1. The CDR3 has the sequence CASSPGTDASKTQYF. At the DNA level, the sequence is TGCGCCAGCAGCCCTGGGACAGACGCTTCGAAGACCCAGTACTTC.